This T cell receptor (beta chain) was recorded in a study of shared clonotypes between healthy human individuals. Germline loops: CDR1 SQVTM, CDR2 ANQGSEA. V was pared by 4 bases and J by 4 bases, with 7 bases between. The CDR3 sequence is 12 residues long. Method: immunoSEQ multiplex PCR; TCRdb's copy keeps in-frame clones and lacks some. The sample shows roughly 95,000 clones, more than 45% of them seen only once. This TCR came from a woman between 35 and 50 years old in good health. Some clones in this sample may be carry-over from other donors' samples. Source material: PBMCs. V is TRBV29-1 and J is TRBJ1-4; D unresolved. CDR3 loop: CSVVQSNEKLFF. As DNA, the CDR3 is TGCAGCGTTGTACAGAGTAATGAAAAACTGTTTTTT.